This TCR beta chain originates from a study of blood T cell repertoires in COVID-19. Study-wide context: Researchers got acute and convalescent COVID-19 samples from the United States, Italy and Spain. From T cells, B-cell-depleted T cells, or PBMCs came the material, which was cDNA or gDNA.

Original analysis: Estimation of nucleated cell counts relied on the amplification of reference gene primers. Using immunoSEQ multiplex PCR, the repertoire was profiled, and TCRdb retains in-frame clones only, with some absent. The V and J calls and clone size were taken over from that table, and D and trimming were inferred from the DNA. The data hold approximately 200,000 clones, with about 85% observed a single time. Looked up from germline, CDR1 is MGHRA and CDR2 is YSYEKL. CDR3 size: 17 residues. Trimming removed 5 bases from V and 10 bases from J; junction bases left unmatched: 17. Sequencing was performed on peripheral blood. The chain recombines TRBV4-1 with TRBJ1-6, with 7 nucleotides matching TRBD1. This clonotype was sampled from a man aged 25-40 years with acute or convalescent COVID-19. CDR3 bases: TGCGCCAGCAGCTACAACCTTTTCGCGGAAGGGGGCTCACCCCTCCACTTT. The encoded protein is CASSYNLFAEGGSPLHF.